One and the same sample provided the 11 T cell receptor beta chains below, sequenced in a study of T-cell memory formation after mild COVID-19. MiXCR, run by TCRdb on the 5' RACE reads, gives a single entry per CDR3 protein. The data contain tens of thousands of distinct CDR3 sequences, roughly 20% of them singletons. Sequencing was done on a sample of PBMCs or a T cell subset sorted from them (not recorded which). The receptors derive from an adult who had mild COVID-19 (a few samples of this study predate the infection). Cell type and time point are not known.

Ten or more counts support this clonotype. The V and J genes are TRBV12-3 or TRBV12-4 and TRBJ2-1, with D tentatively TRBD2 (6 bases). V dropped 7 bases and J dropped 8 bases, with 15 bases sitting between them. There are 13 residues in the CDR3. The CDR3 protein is CASNIIGGYEQFF. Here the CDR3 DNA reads TGTGCCAGCAACATAATCGGGGGATATGAGCAGTTCTTC.

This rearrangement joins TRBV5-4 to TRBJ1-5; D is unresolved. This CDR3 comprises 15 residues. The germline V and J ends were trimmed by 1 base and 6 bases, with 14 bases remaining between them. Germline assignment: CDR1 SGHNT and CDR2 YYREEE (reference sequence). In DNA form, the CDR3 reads TGTGCCAGCAGCTTGTCCGGGGATGTCGCTCAGCCCCAGCATTTT. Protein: CASSLSGDVAQPQHF. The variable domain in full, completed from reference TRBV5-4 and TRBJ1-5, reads ETGVTQSPTHLIKTRGQQVTLRCSSQSGHNTVSWYQQALGQGPQFIFQYYREEENGRGNFPPRFSGLQFPNYSSELNVNALELDDSALYLCASSLSGDVAQPQHFGDGTRLSIL.

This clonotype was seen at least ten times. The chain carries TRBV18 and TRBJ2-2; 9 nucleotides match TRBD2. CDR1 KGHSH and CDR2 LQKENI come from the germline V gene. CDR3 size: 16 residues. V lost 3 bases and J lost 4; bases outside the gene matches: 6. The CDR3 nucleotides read TGTGCCAGCTCACCGGATCTAGCGGGAACCACCGGGGAGCTGTTTTTT. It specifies CASSPDLAGTTGELFF. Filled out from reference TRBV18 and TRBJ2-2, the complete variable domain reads NAGVMQNPRHLVRRRGQEARLRCSPMKGHSHVYWYRQLPEEGLKFMVYLQKENIIDESGMPKERFSAEFPKEGPSILRIQQVVRGDSAAYFCASSPDLAGTTGELFFGEGSRLTVL.

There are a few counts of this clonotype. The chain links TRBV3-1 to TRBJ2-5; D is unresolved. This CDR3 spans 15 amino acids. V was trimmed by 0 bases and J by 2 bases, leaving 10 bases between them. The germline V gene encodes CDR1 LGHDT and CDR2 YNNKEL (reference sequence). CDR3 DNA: TGTGCCAGCAGCCAAGATCCTTTACCGCAAGAGACCCAGTACTTC. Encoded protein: CASSQDPLPQETQYF.

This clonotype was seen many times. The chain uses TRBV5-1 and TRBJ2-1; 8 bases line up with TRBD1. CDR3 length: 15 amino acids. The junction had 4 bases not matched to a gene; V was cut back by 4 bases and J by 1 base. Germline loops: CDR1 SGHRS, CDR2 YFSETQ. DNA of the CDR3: TGCGCCAGCAGCAAGACAGGGGTGTCCTACAATGAGCAGTTCTTC. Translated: CASSKTGVSYNEQFF.

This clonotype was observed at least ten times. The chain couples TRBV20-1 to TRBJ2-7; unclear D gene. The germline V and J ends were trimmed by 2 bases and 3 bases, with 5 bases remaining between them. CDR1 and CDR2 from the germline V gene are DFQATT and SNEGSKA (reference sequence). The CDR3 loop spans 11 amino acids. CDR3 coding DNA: TGCAGTGCTAGACTGGGCTACGAGCAGTACTTC. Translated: CSARLGYEQYF.

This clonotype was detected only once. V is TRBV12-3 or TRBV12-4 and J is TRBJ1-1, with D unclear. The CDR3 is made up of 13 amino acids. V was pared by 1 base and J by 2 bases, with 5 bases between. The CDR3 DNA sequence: TGTGCCAGCAGTTTAGATCTTAACACTGAAGCTTTCTTT. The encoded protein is CASSLDLNTEAFF.

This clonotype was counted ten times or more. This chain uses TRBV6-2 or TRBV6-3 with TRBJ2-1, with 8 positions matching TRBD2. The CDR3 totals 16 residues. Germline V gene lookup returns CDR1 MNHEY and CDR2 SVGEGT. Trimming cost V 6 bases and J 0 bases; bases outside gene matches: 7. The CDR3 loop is CASSNPGGSSYNEQFF. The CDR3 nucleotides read TGTGCCAGCAGCAATCCGGGGGGGAGCTCCTACAATGAGCAGTTCTTC.

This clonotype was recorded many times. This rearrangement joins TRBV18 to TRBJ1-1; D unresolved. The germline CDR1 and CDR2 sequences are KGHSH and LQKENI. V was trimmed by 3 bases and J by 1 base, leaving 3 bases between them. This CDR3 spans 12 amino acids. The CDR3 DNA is TGTGCCAGCTCACCTCAGAACACTGAAGCTTTCTTT. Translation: CASSPQNTEAFF.

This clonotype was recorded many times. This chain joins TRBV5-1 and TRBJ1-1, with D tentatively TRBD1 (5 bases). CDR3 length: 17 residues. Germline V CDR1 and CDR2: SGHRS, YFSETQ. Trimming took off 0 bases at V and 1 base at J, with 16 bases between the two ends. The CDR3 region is CASSLAFSGHPNTEAFF. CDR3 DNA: TGCGCCAGCAGCTTGGCCTTCTCCGGACACCCGAACACTGAAGCTTTCTTT.

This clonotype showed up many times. The CDR3 nucleotides read TGCAGTGCTAGAAGGCAGGGGGCTTACTATGGCTACACCTTC. Translating it yields CSARRQGAYYGYTF. The chain is built from TRBV20-1 and TRBJ1-2; the match to TRBD1 covers 8 bases. The CDR3 runs to 14 residues. V was pared by 2 bases and J by 3 bases, with 5 bases of the junction left unmatched. In germline, CDR1 is DFQATT, CDR2 SNEGSKA (reference sequence).